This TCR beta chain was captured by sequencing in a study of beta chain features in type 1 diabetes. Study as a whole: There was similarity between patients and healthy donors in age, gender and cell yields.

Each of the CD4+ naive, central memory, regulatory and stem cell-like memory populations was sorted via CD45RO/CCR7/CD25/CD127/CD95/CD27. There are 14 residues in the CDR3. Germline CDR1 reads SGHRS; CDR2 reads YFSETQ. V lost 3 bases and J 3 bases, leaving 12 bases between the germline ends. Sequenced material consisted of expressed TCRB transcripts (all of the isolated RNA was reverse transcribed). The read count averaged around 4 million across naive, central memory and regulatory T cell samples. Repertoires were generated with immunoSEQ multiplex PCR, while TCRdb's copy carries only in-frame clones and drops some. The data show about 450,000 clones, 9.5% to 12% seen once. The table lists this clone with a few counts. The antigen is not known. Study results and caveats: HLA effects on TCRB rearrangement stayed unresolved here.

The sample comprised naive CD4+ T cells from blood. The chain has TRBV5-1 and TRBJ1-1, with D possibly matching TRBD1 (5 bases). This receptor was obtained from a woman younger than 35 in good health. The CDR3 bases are TGCGCCAGCAGCTCGATAGGGGTGCACACTGAAGCTTTCTTT. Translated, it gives CASSSIGVHTEAFF.